The source of this T cell receptor beta chain is a study of blood T cell repertoires in COVID-19. About the research overall: Material from acute and convalescent COVID-19 was sourced from the United States, Italy and Spain. From T cells, B-cell-depleted T cells, or PBMCs came the material, which was cDNA or gDNA.

Participants, roughly 18 to 100 years old, spanned some 23 US areas. Allocation to cohorts depended on clinical history reported by the participants. Repertoires were generated with immunoSEQ multiplex PCR, while TCRdb's copy carries only in-frame clones and drops some. The profile shows about 250,000 clones, roughly 90% of them singletons. Trimming took off 0 bases at V and 4 bases at J, with 8 bases between the two ends. This CDR3 is 13 amino acids long. From germline, CDR1 is SGHRS and CDR2 YFSETQ. Source material: PBMCs or T cells enriched from blood (not recorded which). J is TRBJ2-7 and V is TRBV5-1; D unresolved. The receptor comes from a woman aged 25-40 years with acute COVID-19. The CDR3 DNA sequence: TGCGCCAGCAGCTTGGAAGAGCCTTACGAGCAGTACTTC. This encodes CASSLEEPYEQYF. The entire variable domain, with the rest obtained from reference TRBV5-1 and TRBJ2-7, is as follows: KAGVTQTPRYLIKTRGQQVTLSCSPISGHRSVSWYQQTPGQGLQFLFEYFSETQRNKGNFPGRFSGRQFSNSRSEMNVSTLELGDSALYLCASSLEEPYEQYFGPGTRLTVT.